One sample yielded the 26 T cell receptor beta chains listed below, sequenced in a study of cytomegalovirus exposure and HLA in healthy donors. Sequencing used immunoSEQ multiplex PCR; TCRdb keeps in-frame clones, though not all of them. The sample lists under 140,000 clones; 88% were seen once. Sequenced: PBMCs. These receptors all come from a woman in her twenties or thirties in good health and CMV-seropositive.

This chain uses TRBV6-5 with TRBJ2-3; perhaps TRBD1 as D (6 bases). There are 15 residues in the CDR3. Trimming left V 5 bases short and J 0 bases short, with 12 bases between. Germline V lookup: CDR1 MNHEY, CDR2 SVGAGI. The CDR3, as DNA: TGTGCCAGCAGTCGTACAGGGTTTAGCACAGATACGCAGTATTTT. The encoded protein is CASSRTGFSTDTQYF.

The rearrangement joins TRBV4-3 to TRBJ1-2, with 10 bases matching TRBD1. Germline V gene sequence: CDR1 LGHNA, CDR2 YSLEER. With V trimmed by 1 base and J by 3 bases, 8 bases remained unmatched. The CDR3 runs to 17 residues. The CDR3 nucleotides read TGCGCCAGCAGCCAAGCCGGGACAGGGGTACCGGACTATGGCTACACCTTC. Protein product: CASSQAGTGVPDYGYTF.

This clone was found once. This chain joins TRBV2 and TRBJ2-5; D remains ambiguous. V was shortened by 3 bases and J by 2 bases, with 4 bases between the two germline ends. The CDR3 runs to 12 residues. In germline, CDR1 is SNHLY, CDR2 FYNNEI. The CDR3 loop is CASSERQETQYF. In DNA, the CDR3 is TGTGCCAGCAGTGAGAGGCAAGAGACCCAGTACTTC.

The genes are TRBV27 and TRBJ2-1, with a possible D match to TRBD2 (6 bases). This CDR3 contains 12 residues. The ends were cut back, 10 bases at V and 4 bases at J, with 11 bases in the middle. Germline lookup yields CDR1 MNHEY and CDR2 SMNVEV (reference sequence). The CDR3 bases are TGTGCCATCGGGACTGCATACAATGAGCAGTTCTTC. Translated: CAIGTAYNEQFF.

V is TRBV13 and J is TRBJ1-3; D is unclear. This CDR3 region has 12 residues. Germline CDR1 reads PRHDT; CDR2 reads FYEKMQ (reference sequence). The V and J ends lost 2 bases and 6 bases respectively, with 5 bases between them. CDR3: CASSLQSNTIYF. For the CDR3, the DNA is TGTGCCAGCAGCTTACAATCAAACACCATATATTTT.

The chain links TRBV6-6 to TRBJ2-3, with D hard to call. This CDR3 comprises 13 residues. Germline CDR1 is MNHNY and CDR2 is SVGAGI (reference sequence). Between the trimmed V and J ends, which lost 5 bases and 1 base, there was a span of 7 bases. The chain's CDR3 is CASSARGTDTQYF. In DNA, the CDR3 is TGTGCCAGCAGTGCCCGGGGCACAGATACGCAGTATTTT.

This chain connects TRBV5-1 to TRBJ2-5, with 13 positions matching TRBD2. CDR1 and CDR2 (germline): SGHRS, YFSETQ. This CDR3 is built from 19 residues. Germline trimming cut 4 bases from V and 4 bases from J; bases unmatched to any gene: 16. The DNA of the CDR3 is TGCGCCAGCAGCCAGAGGGCAGACCCCACTAGCGGGAGGGGAGAGACCCAGTACTTC. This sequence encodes CASSQRADPTSGRGETQYF.

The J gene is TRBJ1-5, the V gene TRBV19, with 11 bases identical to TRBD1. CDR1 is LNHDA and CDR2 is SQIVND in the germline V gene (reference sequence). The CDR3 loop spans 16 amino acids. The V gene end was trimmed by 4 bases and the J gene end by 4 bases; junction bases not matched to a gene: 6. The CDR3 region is CASSTTDRGLNQPQHF. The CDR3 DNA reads TGTGCCAGTAGTACGACGGACAGGGGGCTTAATCAGCCCCAGCATTTT.

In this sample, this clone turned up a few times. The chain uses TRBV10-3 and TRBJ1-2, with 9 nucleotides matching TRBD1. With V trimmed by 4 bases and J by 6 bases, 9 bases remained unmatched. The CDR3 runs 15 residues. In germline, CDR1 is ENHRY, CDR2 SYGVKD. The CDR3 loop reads CAISAGQGGKNGYTF. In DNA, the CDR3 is TGTGCCATCAGTGCGGGACAGGGAGGAAAGAATGGCTACACCTTC.

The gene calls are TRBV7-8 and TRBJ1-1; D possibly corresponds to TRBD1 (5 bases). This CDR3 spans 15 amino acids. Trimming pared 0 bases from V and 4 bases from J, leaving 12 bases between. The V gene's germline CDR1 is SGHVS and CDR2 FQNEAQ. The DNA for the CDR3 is TGTGCCAGCAGCTTAGCAGGCAACAGGCCCACTGAAGCTTTCTTT. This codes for CASSLAGNRPTEAFF. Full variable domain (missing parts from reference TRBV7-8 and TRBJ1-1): GAGVSQSPRYKVAKRGQDVALRCDPISGHVSLFWYQQALGQGPEFLTYFQNEAQLDKSGLPSDRFFAERPEGSVSTLKIQRTQQEDSAVYLCASSLAGNRPTEAFFGQGTRLTVV.

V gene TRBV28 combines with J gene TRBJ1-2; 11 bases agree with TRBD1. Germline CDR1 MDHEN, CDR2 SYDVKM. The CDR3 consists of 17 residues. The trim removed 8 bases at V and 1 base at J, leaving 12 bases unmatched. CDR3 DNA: TGTGCCAGCGGTCCGGACAGGGGGCGCCTGGTTAACTATGGCTACACCTTC. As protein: CASGPDRGRLVNYGYTF.

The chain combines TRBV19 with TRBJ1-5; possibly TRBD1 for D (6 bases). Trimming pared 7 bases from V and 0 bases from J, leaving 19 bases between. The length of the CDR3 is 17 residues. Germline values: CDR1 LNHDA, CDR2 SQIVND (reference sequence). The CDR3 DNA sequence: TGTGCCAGTAAAGGGGAGGGGGGGGCGTATAGCAATCAGCCCCAGCATTTT. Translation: CASKGEGGAYSNQPQHF.

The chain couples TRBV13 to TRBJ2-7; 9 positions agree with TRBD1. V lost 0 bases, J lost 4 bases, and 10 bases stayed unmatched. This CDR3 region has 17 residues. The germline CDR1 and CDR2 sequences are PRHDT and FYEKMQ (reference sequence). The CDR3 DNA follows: TGTGCCAGCAGCTTAGGCTTACAGGGGGCCTCGTCATACGAGCAGTACTTC. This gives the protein CASSLGLQGASSYEQYF.

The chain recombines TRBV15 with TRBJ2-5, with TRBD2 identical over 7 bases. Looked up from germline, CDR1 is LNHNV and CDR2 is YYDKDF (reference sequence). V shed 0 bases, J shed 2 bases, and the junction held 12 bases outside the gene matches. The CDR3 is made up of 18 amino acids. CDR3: CATSRDALIGLVQETQYF. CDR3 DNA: TGTGCCACCAGCAGAGATGCCCTCATTGGACTAGTACAAGAGACCCAGTACTTC. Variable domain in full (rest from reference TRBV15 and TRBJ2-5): DAMVIQNPRYQVTQFGKPVTLSCSQTLNHNVMYWYQQKSSQAPKLLFHYYDKDFNNEADTPDNFQSRRPNTSFCFLDIRSPGLGDTAMYLCATSRDALIGLVQETQYFGPGTRLLVL.

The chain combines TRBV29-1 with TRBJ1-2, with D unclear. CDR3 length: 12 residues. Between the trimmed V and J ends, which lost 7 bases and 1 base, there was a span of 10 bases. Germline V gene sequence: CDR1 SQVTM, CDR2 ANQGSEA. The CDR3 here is CSAGDGNYGYTF. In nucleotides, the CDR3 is TGCAGCGCGGGAGACGGTAACTATGGCTACACCTTC.

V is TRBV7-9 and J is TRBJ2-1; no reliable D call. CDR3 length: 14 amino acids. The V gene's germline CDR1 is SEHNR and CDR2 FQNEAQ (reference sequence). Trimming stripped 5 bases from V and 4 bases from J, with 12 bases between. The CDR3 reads CASSQDAAYNEQFF. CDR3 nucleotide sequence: TGTGCCAGCAGCCAAGATGCGGCTTACAATGAGCAGTTCTTC.

In DNA, the CDR3 is TGCAGCGGCACACGGGGGGGCGCCGGTACCGGGGAGCTGTTTTTT. This gives the protein CSGTRGGAGTGELFF. The chain uses TRBV29-1 and TRBJ2-2; TRBD2 agrees at 8 bases. Unmatched junction bases numbered 12, after V lost 7 bases and J lost 5 bases. Looked up from germline, CDR1 is SQVTM and CDR2 is ANQGSEA. The CDR3 runs to 15 residues.

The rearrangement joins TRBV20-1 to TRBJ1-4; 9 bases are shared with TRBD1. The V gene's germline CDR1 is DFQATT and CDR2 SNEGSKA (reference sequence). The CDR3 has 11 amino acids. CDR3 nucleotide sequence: TGCGATTGGACAGGGGAGGAAAAACTGTTTTTT. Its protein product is CDWTGEEKLFF.

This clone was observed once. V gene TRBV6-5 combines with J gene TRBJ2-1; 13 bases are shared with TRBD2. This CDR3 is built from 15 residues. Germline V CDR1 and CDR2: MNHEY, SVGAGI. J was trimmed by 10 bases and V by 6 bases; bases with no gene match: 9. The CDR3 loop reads CASSQAGTSGMEQFF. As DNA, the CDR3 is TGTGCCAGCAGCCAAGCCGGGACTAGCGGGATGGAGCAGTTCTTC.

The CDR3 DNA sequence: TGTGCCAGCAGCTCCCTAGCGGGACAGAATGAGCAGTTCTTC. Its protein is CASSSLAGQNEQFF. The gene calls are TRBV7-3 and TRBJ2-1; 9 nucleotides agree with TRBD2. From germline, CDR1 is SGHTA and CDR2 FQGTGA. The CDR3 loop spans 14 amino acids. Unmatched junction bases numbered 5, after V lost 4 bases and J lost 7 bases. Using reference TRBV7-3 and TRBJ2-1 for the parts outside the CDR3, the full variable domain is GAGVSQTPSNKVTEKGKYVELRCDPISGHTALYWYRQSLGQGPEFLIYFQGTGAADDSGLPNDRFFAVRPEGSVSTLKIQRTERGDSAVYLCASSSLAGQNEQFFGPGTRLTVL.

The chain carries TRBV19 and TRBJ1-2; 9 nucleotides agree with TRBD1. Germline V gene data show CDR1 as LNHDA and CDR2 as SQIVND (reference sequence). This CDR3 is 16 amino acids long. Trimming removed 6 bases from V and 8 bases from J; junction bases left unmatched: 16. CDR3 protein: CASRTKIGTGLSGYTF. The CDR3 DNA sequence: TGTGCCAGTAGAACGAAAATCGGGACAGGGCTTAGCGGCTACACCTTC.

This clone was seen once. This CDR3 reads CASSSSRQELNEKLFF. Here the CDR3 DNA reads TGTGCCAGCAGCTCATCCCGACAAGAACTTAATGAAAAACTGTTTTTT. The V call is TRBV7-8, the J call TRBJ1-4; D not resolved. Germline V gene data show CDR1 as SGHVS and CDR2 as FQNEAQ. This CDR3 has 16 amino acids. Trimming left V 4 bases short and J 4 bases short, with 16 bases between. Filled out from reference TRBV7-8 and TRBJ1-4, the complete variable domain reads GAGVSQSPRYKVAKRGQDVALRCDPISGHVSLFWYQQALGQGPEFLTYFQNEAQLDKSGLPSDRFFAERPEGSVSTLKIQRTQQEDSAVYLCASSSSRQELNEKLFFGSGTQLSVL.

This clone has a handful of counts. The CDR3 coding sequence is TGTGCCAGCAGTTCTCTAGGGGGGGGCAAAGAGACCCAGTACTTC. Translating gives CASSSLGGGKETQYF. The chain recombines TRBV6-6 with TRBJ2-5; D perhaps matches TRBD2 (7 bases). Germline lookup yields CDR1 MNHNY and CDR2 SVGAGI (reference sequence). V lost 4 bases and J lost 3, with 15 bases in between. The CDR3 consists of 15 residues.

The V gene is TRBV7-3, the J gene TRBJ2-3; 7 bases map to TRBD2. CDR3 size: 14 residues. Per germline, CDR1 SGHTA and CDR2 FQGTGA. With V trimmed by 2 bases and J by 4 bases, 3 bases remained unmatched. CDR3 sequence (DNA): TGTGCCAGCAGCTTAGCGGGAGCGGCAGATACGCAGTATTTT. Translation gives CASSLAGAADTQYF.

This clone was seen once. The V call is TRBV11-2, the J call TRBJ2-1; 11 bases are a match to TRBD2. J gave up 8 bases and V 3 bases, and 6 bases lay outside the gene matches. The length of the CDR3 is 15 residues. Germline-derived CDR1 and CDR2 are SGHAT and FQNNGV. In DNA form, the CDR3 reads TGTGCCAGCAGCTTTGTAGTAGCGGGAGGGGATGAGCAGTTCTTC. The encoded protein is CASSFVVAGGDEQFF. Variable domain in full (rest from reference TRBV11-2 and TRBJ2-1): EAGVAQSPRYKIIEKRQSVAFWCNPISGHATLYWYQQILGQGPKLLIQFQNNGVVDDSQLPKDRFSAERLKGVDSTLKIQPAKLEDSAVYLCASSFVVAGGDEQFFGPGTRLTVL.

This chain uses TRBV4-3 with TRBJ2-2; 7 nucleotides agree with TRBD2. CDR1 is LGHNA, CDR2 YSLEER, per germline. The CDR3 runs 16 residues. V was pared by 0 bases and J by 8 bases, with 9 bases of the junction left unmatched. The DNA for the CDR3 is TGCGCCAGCAGCCAAGAATCACTAGCGATGAGGGGGGAGCTGTTTTTT. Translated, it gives CASSQESLAMRGELFF.